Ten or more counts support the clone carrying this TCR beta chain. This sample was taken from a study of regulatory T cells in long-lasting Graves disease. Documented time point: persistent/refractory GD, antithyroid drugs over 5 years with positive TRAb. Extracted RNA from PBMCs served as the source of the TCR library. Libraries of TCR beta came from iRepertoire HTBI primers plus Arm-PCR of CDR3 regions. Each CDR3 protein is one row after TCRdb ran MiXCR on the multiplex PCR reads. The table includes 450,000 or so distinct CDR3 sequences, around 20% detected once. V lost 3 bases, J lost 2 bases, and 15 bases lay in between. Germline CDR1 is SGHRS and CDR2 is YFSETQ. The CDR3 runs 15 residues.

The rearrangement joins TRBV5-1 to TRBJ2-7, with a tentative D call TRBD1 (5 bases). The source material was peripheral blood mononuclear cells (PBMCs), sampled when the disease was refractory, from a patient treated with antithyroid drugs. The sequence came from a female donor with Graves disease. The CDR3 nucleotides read TGCGCCAGCAGCTCGGAGACAGTGTCAGCCTACGAGCAGTACTTC. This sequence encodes CASSSETVSAYEQYF.